This T cell receptor (beta chain) is drawn from a study of T cells in Graves' hyperthyroidism and ophthalmopathy. The CDR3 regions of TCR beta were amplified from RNA transcripts. RT-PCR in the first round (using the HTBI primer set) targeted the TCR CDR3. Each CDR3 protein is one row after TCRdb ran MiXCR on the multiplex PCR reads. This repertoire shows some 500,000 distinct CDR3 sequences, under 15% found once; its top ten account for roughly 17%. The CDR3 is made up of 16 amino acids. The V gene's germline CDR1 is SGHKS and CDR2 YYEKEE (reference sequence). Deletions cut 2 bases from V and 3 bases from J, with 18 bases between. This clonotype occurred a few times.

The specimen was blood. J is TRBJ2-7 and V is TRBV5-5, with D tentatively TRBD2 (7 bases). This TCR was sampled from a woman aged 18-35 years with Graves' hyperthyroidism. The CDR3 DNA reads as TGTGCCAGCAGCTTCTCCCCAGGCGGGGGCGACTACGAGCAGTACGTC. It is translated as CASSFSPGGGDYEQYV.